This T cell receptor beta chain was recovered during a study of blood T cell repertoires in COVID-19 (dated by TCRdb to about 2020). Regarding the research as a whole: Collaborator samples came from the United States, Italy and Spain and covered acute and convalescent phases of COVID-19. The prospective study material was composed of cDNA or gDNA derived from T cells, B-cell-depleted T cells, or PBMCs. Where available, HLA class I and class II types were obtained from metadata supplied by the sample provider rather than from assay-based typing. The sample metadata nearly always contained a de-identified subject ID, COVID-19 status, age in years and sex. The samples were drawn from the first 160 participants of the ongoing ImmuneRACE study and from 950 to 1,500 subjects provided by 6 global collaborators. Deeply sampled blood TCRbeta repertoires from subjects exposed to, actively infected with, or recovered from COVID-19 were included in the dataset. The repertoires were made available in a free public database intended to serve as a resource for research on the immune response to SARS-CoV-2.

The collaborating institutions used their own protocols to collect whole blood in K2EDTA tubes. For TCRbeta analysis, collaborators shipped samples as frozen whole blood, isolated PBMCs, or DNA extracted from either of those sample types. TCRbeta CDR3 regions were amplified from genomic DNA by means of the immunoSEQ Assay, a bias-controlled multiplex PCR. The study's own analysis went as follows. Nucleated cell counts per sample were estimated from amplification of reference gene primers within the assay. To quantify the absolute abundance of each unique TCRbeta CDR3 rearrangement, sequence reads were collapsed and filtered. Productive Simpson clonality was computed per sample as the square root of Simpson's diversity index over productive rearrangements. TCRdb holds this immuneACCESS table with in-frame rearrangements only. Some clones are missing; in checked studies, unresolved V genes explain under half, and the rest has no known cause. That table supplies the V and J calls and clone size; D and trimming were determined from the DNA. This sample comprises fewer than 150,000 clones, 84% of them detected only once. The top ten constitute 6% to 7.5% of the sample.

As to this clone: Its binding antigen is unknown. Nothing much larger sits one base from this clone, and base qualities are not available.

Broader findings and caveats from the paper: Clinical and demographic metadata were provided uncurated, with the amount varying by source and participant.

CDR1 and CDR2 are read off the germline V gene (reference sequence) as LNHDA and SQIVND. The junction carries 18 bases between V and J, which are trimmed by 4 bases and 9 bases respectively. The CDR3, cysteine through phenylalanine, is 14 amino acids long. This entry keeps only the CDR3 DNA: 42 bases, framed from base 1. The rearrangement joined TRBV19 to TRBJ1-2, and TRBD1 may be the D gene, going by 6 matching bases. The receptor's source is a human donor in a cohort sampled during active COVID-19. What was sequenced was peripheral blood. The CDR3 sequence is CASSTDSSKGSYTF. The nucleotides read TGTGCCAGTAGTACGGACAGCAGTAAGGGCAGCTACACCTTC.